This record concerns one TCR beta chain sequence. What it binds is not known. The record originates from a study of CD8+CD57+ T cells in acquired aplastic anemia. The study's findings and limits: CD8+CD57+ cells in patients trailed total CD4+ and CD8+ pools in diversity.

TCR beta VDJ and CDR3 profiles were obtained from a genomic DNA template. TCRdb reprocessed the reads with MiXCR, giving one entry per CDR3 protein. The table has about 20,000 distinct CDR3 sequences, roughly 40% seen once; the top ten hold around 87%. The sequenced patients had an expansion of CD8+CD57+ cells seen by flow cytometry. The CDR3 is made up of 15 amino acids. CDR1 is SGHRS, CDR2 YFSETQ, per germline. V was pared by 3 bases and J by 0 bases, with 2 bases of the junction left unmatched. The V and J genes are TRBV5-1 and TRBJ1-3; 8 bases agree with TRBD1. The sequencing input was CD8+CD57+ T cells sorted from PBMCs. The subset denotes: bead-enriched CD8+CD57+ effector memory T cells from SAA patients. The sequence derives from a human donor with aplastic anemia. The CDR3 protein is CASSSGQGSGNTIYF. The CDR3 DNA is TGCGCCAGCAGCTCCGGACAGGGCTCTGGAAACACCATATATTTT.